Sequencing of this T cell receptor (beta chain) was carried out in a study of monozygotic twins with inflammatory bowel disease. The study's findings and limits: Twins with IBD had fewer clonotypes in common with others than healthy twins, particularly during disease activity.

Through template switching, UMIs that included a 6-nucleotide sample barcode were added. TCRdb re-analyzed the 5' RACE reads; it lists each CDR3 protein once, without DNA. Its table records some 330,000 distinct CDR3 sequences. Whole blood, unsorted for T cells, was the source of total RNA. As concerns this clonotype: What it recognizes is unknown.

This CDR3 has 15 amino acids. Germline-derived CDR1 and CDR2 are SGHTA and FQGNSA. This receptor was obtained from a human donor with ulcerative colitis or Crohn's disease, or a healthy co-twin of an affected twin (not recorded which). Source material: blood. The chain couples TRBV7-2 to TRBJ1-5; the D gene TCRdb calls, TRBD1, cannot be checked with no DNA. CDR3 region: CASSRWGQLNQPQHF.